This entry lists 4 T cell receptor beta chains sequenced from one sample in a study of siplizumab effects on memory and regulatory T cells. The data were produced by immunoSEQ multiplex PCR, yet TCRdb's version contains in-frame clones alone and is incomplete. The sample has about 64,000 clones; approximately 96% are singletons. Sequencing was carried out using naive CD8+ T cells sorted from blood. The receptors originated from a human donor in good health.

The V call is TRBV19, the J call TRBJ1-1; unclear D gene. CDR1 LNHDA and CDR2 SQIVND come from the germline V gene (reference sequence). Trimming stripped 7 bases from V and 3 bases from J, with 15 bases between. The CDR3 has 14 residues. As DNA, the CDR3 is TGTGCCAGTACCCTATGGGGAGGTCACACTGAAGCTTTCTTT. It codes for CASTLWGGHTEAFF.

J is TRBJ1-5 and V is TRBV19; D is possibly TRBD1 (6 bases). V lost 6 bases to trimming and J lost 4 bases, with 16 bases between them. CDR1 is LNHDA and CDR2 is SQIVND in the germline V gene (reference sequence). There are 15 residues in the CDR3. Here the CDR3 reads CASSLQGGGNQPQHF. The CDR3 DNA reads TGTGCCAGTAGCCTACAAGGGGGAGGGAATCAGCCCCAGCATTTT.

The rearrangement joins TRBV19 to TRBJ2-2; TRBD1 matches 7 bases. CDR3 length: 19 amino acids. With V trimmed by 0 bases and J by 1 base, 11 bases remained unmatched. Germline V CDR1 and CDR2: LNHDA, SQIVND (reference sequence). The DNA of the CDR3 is TGTGCCAGTAGTATAGAATCGCCAGGGGGTCCTGGGAACACCGGGGAGCTGTTTTTT. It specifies CASSIESPGGPGNTGELFF.

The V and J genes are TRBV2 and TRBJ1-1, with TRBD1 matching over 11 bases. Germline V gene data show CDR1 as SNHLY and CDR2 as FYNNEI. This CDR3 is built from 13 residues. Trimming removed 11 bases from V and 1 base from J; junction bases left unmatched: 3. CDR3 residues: CAADRGRNTEAFF. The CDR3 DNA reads TGTGCCGCGGACAGGGGGCGGAACACTGAAGCTTTCTTT.